The 9 T cell receptor beta chains presented below share a single source sample, sequenced in a study of cytomegalovirus exposure and HLA in healthy donors. PCR primers comprised 60 Vbeta and 13 Jbeta primers. Measured with immunoSEQ multiplex PCR; TCRdb has only the in-frame clones, and not every one. The repertoire holds approximately 150,000 clones, with approximately 82% as singletons. The sequenced material came from PBMCs. The origin of the receptors is a man aged 40-50 years in good health and CMV-seronegative.

This chain connects TRBV14 to TRBJ2-7; a weak D match, TRBD2 (7 bases). The CDR3 sequence is 14 residues long. The V end lost 3 bases, the J end lost 3 bases, and 12 bases lay between the germline ends. Germline CDR1 SGHDN, CDR2 FVKESK. In DNA, the CDR3 is TGTGCCAGCAGCCATGCGGGGGCCCTCTACGAGCAGTACTTC. Its protein is CASSHAGALYEQYF.

This clone showed up just once. The chain couples TRBV11-1 to TRBJ2-7; 8 bases align to TRBD1. From germline, CDR1 is SGHAT and CDR2 FQDESV (reference sequence). The junction had 0 bases not matched to a gene; V was cut back by 6 bases and J by 2 bases. This CDR3 comprises 12 residues. The CDR3 reads CASRDRAYEQYF. DNA of the CDR3: TGTGCCAGCAGGGACAGGGCCTACGAGCAGTACTTC. The full variable domain, completed using reference TRBV11-1 and TRBJ2-7, is EAEVAQSPRYKITEKSQAVAFWCDPISGHATLYWYRQILGQGPELLVQFQDESVVDDSQLPKDRFSAERLKGVDSTLKIQPAELGDSAMYLCASRDRAYEQYFGPGTRLTVT.

The chain couples TRBV6-5 to TRBJ1-5; 7 bases line up with TRBD1. Germline CDR1 is MNHEY and CDR2 is SVGAGI. The CDR3 loop spans 12 amino acids. With V trimmed by 6 bases and J by 4 bases, 0 bases remained unmatched. CDR3 sequence: CASRQGNQPQHF. CDR3 bases: TGTGCCAGCAGACAGGGGAATCAGCCCCAGCATTTT.

The chain combines TRBV5-1 with TRBJ1-2, with 7 nucleotides matching TRBD1. The CDR3 is 17 residues long. Germline V lookup: CDR1 SGHRS, CDR2 YFSETQ. V lost 4 bases, J lost 8 bases, and 20 bases stayed unmatched. The CDR3 region has the DNA TGCGCCAGCAGCCGTCAGCCCCCTTACAGGGGCGGGTGCGGCTACACCTTC. Its translation: CASSRQPPYRGGCGYTF.

The genes are TRBV5-4 and TRBJ1-1; D may be TRBD1 (6 bases). The germline V gene encodes CDR1 SGHNT and CDR2 YYREEE (reference sequence). The CDR3 runs to 16 residues. V was clipped by 2 bases and J by 2 bases, with 16 bases between them. The CDR3, as DNA: TGTGCCAGCAGCTTAGGTAGCAGGGGATTAAACACTGAAGCTTTCTTT. It is translated as CASSLGSRGLNTEAFF. Filled out from reference TRBV5-4 and TRBJ1-1, the complete variable domain reads ETGVTQSPTHLIKTRGQQVTLRCSSQSGHNTVSWYQQALGQGPQFIFQYYREEENGRGNFPPRFSGLQFPNYSSELNVNALELDDSALYLCASSLGSRGLNTEAFFGQGTRLTVV.

The chain uses TRBV4-2 and TRBJ2-1, with TRBD2 matching 11 bases. The CDR3 length is 16 residues. From germline, CDR1 is LGHNA and CDR2 YNFKEQ. V trimming: 5 bases; J trimming: 4 bases; junction bases outside the gene matches: 7. DNA of the CDR3: TGTGCCAGCAGCAAGAGTACTAGCGGGGGTTACAATGAGCAGTTCTTC. Amino acids: CASSKSTSGGYNEQFF.

The chain links TRBV18 to TRBJ1-2; 12 bases align to TRBD1. This CDR3 is 16 amino acids long. CDR1 and CDR2 from the germline V gene are KGHSH and LQKENI. The trim removed 3 bases at V and 4 bases at J, leaving 6 bases unmatched. CDR3 loop: CASSPSGTGGSYGYTF. The CDR3 DNA is TGTGCCAGCTCACCGTCCGGGACAGGGGGCTCCTATGGCTACACCTTC.

J is TRBJ2-5 and V is TRBV10-3; 9 bases align to TRBD1. The closer fit of TRBJ2-7 to the DNA end suggests the J call may be wrong. Germline assignment: CDR1 ENHRY and CDR2 SYGVKD. This CDR3 is 16 amino acids long. CDR3 region: CATGGIRDRASYEQYF. The CDR3, as DNA: TGTGCCACTGGGGGAATACGGGACAGGGCTTCCTACGAGCAGTACTTC.

The chain recombines TRBV5-1 with TRBJ1-2; 11 nucleotides agree with TRBD1. The CDR3 contains 15 residues. Germline V gives CDR1 SGHRS, CDR2 YFSETQ. Unmatched junction bases numbered 2, after V lost 3 bases and J lost 1 base. CDR3 sequence: CASSSGQGDNYGYTF. Written as DNA, the CDR3 is TGCGCCAGCAGCTCGGGACAGGGGGATAACTATGGCTACACCTTC.